These T cell receptor beta chains were read from a single sample in a study of vaccination effects on CD4 cells after COVID-19. Profiled with immunoSEQ multiplex PCR; TCRdb holds only in-frame clones, not every one. The repertoire has roughly 24,000 clones, roughly 79% of them found once; the top ten carry roughly 6%. No antigen is known for these receptors. Material: CD4+ T cells from PBMCs cultured with SARS-CoV-2 spike peptides, obtained after COVID-19 vaccination. The receptors come from a human donor who received a COVID-19 vaccine. Some clones in this sample may be carry-over from other donors' samples. CDR3s include the opening cysteine and the closing phenylalanine or tryptophan. Fields, in order: D gene, clone size, J gene, V gene, CDR3 DNA, CDR3 protein. The D gene is left open where the match is weak. Clone size appears in some rows only: once, few, many, or a class for an expanded clone.

>.|once|TRBJ2-7|TRBV28
TGTGCCAGCAAGTCACCGGGGATCTACGAGCAGTACTTC
CASKSPGIYEQYF
>.|.|TRBJ1-6|TRBV7-2
TGTGCCAGCAGCTTAGCGCGGCGGGGGGCTGGCGGTTCACCCCTCCACTTT
CASSLARRGAGGSPLHF
>.|.|TRBJ2-4|TRBV30
TGTGCCTGGAGTGTAGGGGGGTTCAGGGCCAAAAACATTCAGTACTTC
CAWSVGGFRAKNIQYF
>TRBD1|few|TRBJ1-6|TRBV7-9
TGTGCCAGCACTGAGGGGGCTTCACCCCTCCACTTT
CASTEGASPLHF
>.|.|TRBJ2-5|TRBV5-3
TGTGCCAGAAGCTTGGTCGGGGGTTCGGGAGAGACCCAGTACTTC
CARSLVGGSGETQYF
>.|.|TRBJ2-1|TRBV5-1
TGCGCCAGCAGCTTAGCGGACCCTGGGGATGAGCAGTTCTTC
CASSLADPGDEQFF
>.|.|TRBJ2-5|TRBV5-1
TGCGCCAGCAGCTTGGGTCTATCCAGCCAAGAGACCCAGTACTTC
CASSLGLSSQETQYF
>.|.|TRBJ1-6|TRBV7-9
TGTGCCAGCAGCTTATTGCAGGGTAATTCACCCCTCCACTTT
CASSLLQGNSPLHF
>.|.|TRBJ1-3|TRBV30
TGTGCCTGGAGTTTGAACTCTGGAAACACCATATATTTT
CAWSLNSGNTIYF
>.|once|TRBJ2-3|TRBV7-2
TGTGCCAGCACAGGGTACATTAGCACAGATACGCAGTATTTT
CASTGYISTDTQYF
>.|.|TRBJ2-3|TRBV10-3
TGTGCCATCAGTGAGAGGCAGGTCACAGATACGCAGTATTTT
CAISERQVTDTQYF
>TRBD1|.|TRBJ1-5|TRBV19
TGTGCCAGTAGTTCCGGGACAGGGTCGAGCAATCAGCCCCAGCATTTT
CASSSGTGSSNQPQHF